Included here is one TCR beta chain sequence, with context. As to time point: patch test 1, 2 weeks after DPC sensitization. Documented treatment: therapeutic diphenylcyclopropenone sensitization with weekly scalp DPC. The data originate from a study of human T cells and chemical hapten exposure. TCRdb re-called the RACE reads through MiXCR, storing one row per CDR3 protein. The repertoire includes 370,000 or so distinct CDR3 sequences, approximately 5% of them detected once, and 2% to 2.5% sits in the top ten. This CDR3 has 13 residues. V was clipped by 7 bases and J by 6 bases, with 10 bases between them. The germline CDR1 and CDR2 sequences are SGHAT and FQNNGV.

The source of this sequence is a woman aged 45-65 years with alopecia areata. Some clones in this sample may be carry-over from other donors' samples. Here the sequenced sample was whole blood, taken in connection with sensitization to the hapten diphenylcyclopropenone (DPC). V and J are TRBV11-2 and TRBJ1-6, with D possibly matching TRBD1 (5 bases). CDR3 nucleotide sequence: TGTGCCAGCAACTGGGACGGTAATTCACCCCTCCACTTT. Translating gives CASNWDGNSPLHF.